What follows are 19 T cell receptor beta chains derived from one specimen sequenced in a study of Graves' ophthalmopathy and Graves' hyperthyroidism. Investigators amplified TCR beta CDR3 regions from RNA transcripts. The library came from an HTBI-primed first-round RT-PCR and a second-round multiplex PCR. MiXCR, applied by TCRdb to the multiplex PCR reads, yields one record per CDR3 protein. The sample has around 600,000 distinct CDR3 sequences, roughly 39% seen once. What was sequenced was peripheral blood. Receptors were obtained from an adult man with Graves' ophthalmopathy.

This chain uses TRBV10-3 with TRBJ1-5; 7 nucleotides align to TRBD1. The CDR3 spans 14 residues. Losses at the gene ends were 5 bases for V and 10 bases for J; bases not matched to a gene: 11. The germline gives CDR1 ENHRY, CDR2 SYGVKD. In DNA form, the CDR3 reads TGTGCCATCAGTTACGGGACAGACAATTCACCCCAGCATTTT. Translating it yields CAISYGTDNSPQHF.

This clonotype showed up just a few times. The chain employs TRBV14 and TRBJ1-6; 7 positions match TRBD1. After removal of 4 bases from V and 7 bases from J, the junction contained 4 bases not matched to a gene. CDR1 and CDR2 (germline): SGHDN, FVKESK. The CDR3 is 14 amino acids. The CDR3 coding sequence is TGTGCCAGCAGCCGCGGGACAGAAAATTCACCCCTCCACTTT. Amino acids: CASSRGTENSPLHF.

In this sample, this clonotype turned up many times. The genes are TRBV2 and TRBJ1-2; D ambiguous. The CDR3 extends over 12 amino acids. Trimming pared 4 bases from V and 5 bases from J, leaving 8 bases between. Germline lookup yields CDR1 SNHLY and CDR2 FYNNEI. The CDR3 nucleotides are TGTGCCAGCAGTGGAGCGGTTTATGGCTACACCTTC. This encodes CASSGAVYGYTF. The full variable domain, completed using reference TRBV2 and TRBJ1-2, is EPEVTQTPSHQVTQMGQEVILRCVPISNHLYFYWYRQILGQKVEFLVSFYNNEISEKSEIFDDQFSVERPDGSNFTLKIRSTKLEDSAMYFCASSGAVYGYTFGSGTRLTVV.

The chain couples TRBV29-1 to TRBJ2-7; a possible D gene is TRBD2 (5 bases). The CDR3 has 13 amino acids. Trimming stripped 3 bases from V and 3 bases from J, with 12 bases between. Germline-derived CDR1 and CDR2 are SQVTM and ANQGSEA. The CDR3 nucleotides are TGCAGCGTTGACGGGGAGAGTTTCTACGAGCAGTACTTC. Translation: CSVDGESFYEQYF.

This clonotype was counted at least ten times. V usage is TRBV20-1 and J usage is TRBJ2-5; D not certain. V lost 6 bases and J lost 4, with 12 bases in between. The CDR3 is 12 amino acids. CDR1 is DFQATT and CDR2 is SNEGSKA in the germline V gene (reference sequence). The CDR3 sequence is CSASDFIETQYF. DNA for the CDR3: TGCAGTGCCAGCGACTTCATAGAGACCCAGTACTTC.

The chain employs TRBV10-3 and TRBJ1-5, with D possibly being TRBD1 (5 bases). Germline V CDR1 and CDR2: ENHRY, SYGVKD. The V and J ends lost 10 bases and 6 bases respectively, with 25 bases between them. The CDR3 contains 16 residues. CDR3 sequence reads: CASSQDRGRGSQPQHF. As DNA, the CDR3 is TGTGCCAGCAGCCAAGATAGGGGACGAGGGTCTCAGCCCCAGCATTTT.

The table lists this clonotype with a few counts. Being one base from a much bigger clone, this may be a read error. This chain uses TRBV29-1 with TRBJ1-2; a weak D match, TRBD1 (6 bases). The CDR3 runs to 14 residues. Trimming pared 0 bases from V and 4 bases from J, leaving 12 bases between. Germline-derived CDR1 and CDR2 are SQVTM and ANQGSEA. CDR3 region: CSVEDQGPSYGYTF. The CDR3 nucleotides are TGCAGCGTTGAAGATCAGGGGCCTTCCTATGGCTACACCTTC.

For this clonotype: Since no conserved phenylalanine or tryptophan closes the CDR3, a read error is the likely cause. The chain carries TRBV13 and TRBJ2-7; TRBD1 matches 7 bases. The CDR3 spans 15 residues. Germline V CDR1 and CDR2: PRHDT, FYEKMQ (reference sequence). The V and J ends lost 5 bases and 3 bases, in that order; junction bases with no gene match: 10. CDR3 DNA sequence: TGTGCCAGCAGCCACCCGCAGGGGGTCTACTACGAGCAGTACCTC. Amino acids: CASSHPQGVYYEQYL.

This clonotype occurred once. This chain connects TRBV25-1 to TRBJ1-5; TRBD1 agrees at 7 bases. From germline, CDR1 is MGHDK and CDR2 SYGVNS. The V and J ends lost 9 bases and 5 bases, in that order; junction bases with no gene match: 10. The CDR3 covers 14 residues. The CDR3 spells CASARDQGDQPQHF. CDR3 sequence (DNA): TGTGCCAGTGCTAGAGATCAGGGGGATCAGCCCCAGCATTTT. Full variable domain (outside the CDR3, taken from reference TRBV25-1 and TRBJ1-5): EADIYQTPRYLVIGTGKKITLECSQTMGHDKMYWYQQDPGMELHLIHYSYGVNSTEKGDLSSESTVSRIRTEHFPLTLESARPSHTSQYLCASARDQGDQPQHFGDGTRLSIL.

This clonotype appeared many times. The chain uses TRBV4-1 and TRBJ1-5; D is undetermined. Germline V gene lookup returns CDR1 MGHRA and CDR2 YSYEKL. V was trimmed by 2 bases and J by 0 bases, leaving 8 bases between them. The CDR3 is 15 amino acids. In nucleotides, the CDR3 is TGCGCCAGCAGCCAACAGAGAGATAGCAATCAGCCCCAGCATTTT. This sequence encodes CASSQQRDSNQPQHF.

In its sample, this clonotype was seen a few times. The rearrangement joins TRBV18 to TRBJ1-4, with D possibly TRBD1 on 5 matching bases. Germline V gene data show CDR1 as KGHSH and CDR2 as LQKENI. The V gene lost 6 bases and the J gene lost 0 bases, with 11 bases spanning the gap. The CDR3 is made up of 15 amino acids. CDR3 in amino acids: CASSGTVATNEKLFF. In DNA, the CDR3 is TGTGCCAGCTCGGGGACGGTTGCAACTAATGAAAAACTGTTTTTT. Combining the CDR3 with reference TRBV18 and TRBJ1-4 gives the whole variable domain NAGVMQNPRHLVRRRGQEARLRCSPMKGHSHVYWYRQLPEEGLKFMVYLQKENIIDESGMPKERFSAEFPKEGPSILRIQQVVRGDSAAYFCASSGTVATNEKLFFGSGTQLSVL.

This clonotype has more than one count but fewer than ten. This chain links TRBV2 with TRBJ2-7; TRBD2 might be the D (6 bases). This CDR3 has 15 residues. Germline assignment: CDR1 SNHLY and CDR2 FYNNEI. Trimming pared 2 bases from V and 2 bases from J, leaving 13 bases between. CDR3 sequence reads: CASSEPGVGAYEQYF. DNA for the CDR3: TGTGCCAGCAGTGAACCGGGAGTCGGGGCCTACGAGCAGTACTTC.

The CDR3 nucleotides read TGTGCCATCAGTGAGCAGGCAGGTGAAGCTTTCTTT. Encoded protein: CAISEQAGEAFF. The chain combines TRBV10-3 with TRBJ1-1; no clear D. The germline V gene encodes CDR1 ENHRY and CDR2 SYGVKD. The CDR3 is 12 amino acids. Between the trimmed V and J ends, which lost 2 bases and 7 bases, there was a span of 8 bases.

The sample holds many counts of this clonotype. V gene TRBV9 combines with J gene TRBJ1-2; D is unresolved. Germline CDR1 reads SGDLS; CDR2 reads YYNGEE. The CDR3 length is 14 residues. V lost 4 bases, J lost 3 bases, and 13 bases lay in between. The CDR3 bases are TGTGCCAGCAGCTCGACTCTCCAGGACTATGGCTACACCTTC. This codes for CASSSTLQDYGYTF.

The chain employs TRBV2 and TRBJ1-1; 12 bases map to TRBD1. This CDR3 has 16 residues. Trimming took 6 bases from V and 1 from J; bases not matched to a gene: 6. Germline CDR1 reads SNHLY; CDR2 reads FYNNEI. The CDR3 DNA reads TGTGCCAGCAGCGGGGGACAGGGGGCGTGGAACACTGAAGCTTTCTTT. It encodes CASSGGQGAWNTEAFF. Using reference TRBV2 and TRBJ1-1 for the parts outside the CDR3, the full variable domain is EPEVTQTPSHQVTQMGQEVILRCVPISNHLYFYWYRQILGQKVEFLVSFYNNEISEKSEIFDDQFSVERPDGSNFTLKIRSTKLEDSAMYFCASSGGQGAWNTEAFFGQGTRLTVV.

The genes are TRBV12-5 and TRBJ2-5, with TRBD2 identical over 9 bases. Germline CDR1 and CDR2: LGHNT and FRNRAP. This CDR3 is built from 16 residues. This CDR3 is CASSQTGLAVQETQYF. The CDR3 bases are TGTGCCAGCAGCCAAACGGGACTAGCCGTTCAAGAGACCCAGTACTTC.

This clonotype has only a few counts. J is TRBJ1-5 and V is TRBV15; D is perhaps TRBD1 (6 bases). The CDR3 runs to 16 residues. Germline loops: CDR1 LNHNV, CDR2 YYDKDF (reference sequence). Trimming left V 0 bases short and J 5 bases short, with 14 bases between. In nucleotides, the CDR3 is TGTGCCACCAGCAGAGATCTGGGACAAGCCCATCAGCCCCAGCATTTT. Translation gives CATSRDLGQAHQPQHF.

Concerning this clonotype itself: Possible read error: a much larger clone is one base away. The chain combines TRBV7-9 with TRBJ1-6, with D possibly TRBD1 on 5 matching bases. Germline loops: CDR1 SEHNR, CDR2 FQNEAQ (reference sequence). The CDR3 runs to 15 residues. As DNA, the CDR3 is TGTGCCAGCAGCTTGGGGGGGATCTATAATTCACCCCCCCACTTT. Residues: CASSLGGIYNSPPHF.

V usage is TRBV20-1 and J usage is TRBJ1-1; TRBD1 is a possible D gene (5 bases). CDR1 DFQATT and CDR2 SNEGSKA come from the germline V gene (reference sequence). The germline V and J ends were trimmed by 2 bases and 3 bases, with 13 bases remaining between them. CDR3 size: 14 residues. Written as DNA, the CDR3 is TGCAGTGCTAGAAAGGGAGGGGTGGACACTGAAGCTTTCTTT. It codes for CSARKGGVDTEAFF.